Below are 19 T cell receptor beta chains sequenced from a single sample in a study of T cell responses to AZD1222 COVID-19 vaccine. Generated by immunoSEQ multiplex PCR, the TCRdb table keeps only in-frame clones and is missing some. The repertoire holds fewer than 120,000 clones, with about 94% as singletons. Sample: peripheral blood, taken 28 days after the second AZD1222 dose. Receptors originate from an adult who received the AZD1222 COVID-19 vaccine.

The chain recombines TRBV5-6 with TRBJ1-1, with TRBD1 as a possible D gene (5 bases). Trimming left V 4 bases short and J 2 bases short, with 12 bases between. The CDR3 runs to 14 residues. Germline V gene data show CDR1 as SGHDT and CDR2 as YYEEEE. CDR3 sequence reads: CASSADWGNTEAFF. The CDR3 DNA reads TGTGCCAGCAGCGCCGATTGGGGCAACACTGAAGCTTTCTTT.

This chain joins TRBV5-4 and TRBJ2-1; 10 bases fit TRBD2. CDR1 is SGHNT, CDR2 YYREEE, per germline (reference sequence). The CDR3 totals 14 residues. The V gene end was trimmed by 2 bases and the J gene end by 6 bases; junction bases not matched to a gene: 2. The CDR3 nucleotides read TGTGCCAGCAGCTTAGTAGCGGGGGGCAATGAGCAGTTCTTC. This encodes CASSLVAGGNEQFF.

The rearrangement uses TRBV18 and TRBJ1-6; D not resolved. Germline CDR1 reads KGHSH; CDR2 reads LQKENI. Trimming stripped 2 bases from V and 7 bases from J, with 15 bases between. CDR3 length: 16 amino acids. CDR3 loop: CASSPRDLFLNSPLHF. DNA of the CDR3: TGTGCCAGCTCACCAAGGGATCTCTTTTTGAATTCACCCCTCCACTTT.

The chain combines TRBV7-2 with TRBJ1-2; no reliable D call. The CDR3 is 13 amino acids. The V end was cut by 2 bases, the J end by 2 bases, with 6 bases between. Germline CDR1 reads SGHTA; CDR2 reads FQGNSA. CDR3 nucleotides: TGTGCCAGCAGCTTAACCCAAAACTATGGCTACACCTTC. Its translation is CASSLTQNYGYTF.

The gene calls are TRBV12-3 or TRBV12-4 and TRBJ1-5, with unresolved D. The CDR3 totals 13 residues. Trimming shortened V by 3 bases and J by 11 bases, and 14 bases separated the two germline ends. This CDR3 reads CASSFNRSMAQHF. As DNA, the CDR3 is TGTGCCAGCAGTTTTAACCGTAGTATGGCCCAGCATTTT.

This chain links TRBV19 with TRBJ2-3; 12 bases match TRBD2. CDR1 and CDR2 (germline): LNHDA, SQIVND (reference sequence). V shed 8 bases and J 6 bases; nucleotides not matched to a gene: 9. The CDR3 contains 15 residues. DNA of the CDR3: TGTGCCAGTGGAGGACTAGCGGGGATATCGGATACGCAGTATTTT. Translated: CASGGLAGISDTQYF.

The chain joins TRBV5-1 to TRBJ2-7; D is perhaps TRBD1 or TRBD2 (6 bases each). The CDR3 length is 15 residues. V was trimmed by 7 bases and J by 3 bases, leaving 20 bases between them. The V gene's germline CDR1 is SGHRS and CDR2 YFSETQ. For the CDR3, the DNA is TGCGCCAGCCGGGAGAGGACAGCTGAAAACTACGAGCAGTACTTC. Residues: CASRERTAENYEQYF.

This chain uses TRBV7-9 with TRBJ2-1; TRBD1 aligns across 9 bases. CDR1 and CDR2 from the germline V gene are SEHNR and FQNEAQ (reference sequence). This CDR3 comprises 14 residues. Losses at the gene ends were 2 bases for V and 11 bases for J; bases not matched to a gene: 7. CDR3 in DNA: TGTGCCAGCAGCTTAATTACAGGGGGCGTACAGCAGTTCTTC. This sequence encodes CASSLITGGVQQFF. The variable domain in full, completed from reference TRBV7-9 and TRBJ2-1, reads DTGVSQNPRHKITKRGQNVTFRCDPISEHNRLYWYRQTLGQGPEFLTYFQNEAQLEKSRLLSDRFSAERPKGSFSTLEIQRTEQGDSAMYLCASSLITGGVQQFFGPGTRLTVL.

This chain links TRBV7-2 with TRBJ2-2, with 7 bases aligning to TRBD1. This CDR3 spans 17 amino acids. J gave up 7 bases and V 5 bases, and 16 bases lay outside the gene matches. Germline V gene sequence: CDR1 SGHTA, CDR2 FQGNSA. CDR3 in amino acids: CASSVDSRQGRNGELFF. The CDR3 DNA reads as TGTGCCAGCAGCGTAGACTCGAGACAGGGAAGGAACGGGGAGCTGTTTTTT.

V gene TRBV14 combines with J gene TRBJ1-1, with unresolved D. Germline CDR1 and CDR2: SGHDN and FVKESK. V lost 6 bases to trimming and J lost 0 bases, with 8 bases between them. The CDR3 spans 13 residues. The CDR3 here is CASSNSLNTEAFF. In DNA, the CDR3 is TGTGCCAGCAGTAACAGTCTGAACACTGAAGCTTTCTTT.

The rearrangement links TRBV7-8 to TRBJ2-1, with D unclear. The CDR3 loop spans 16 amino acids. V was clipped by 5 bases and J by 3 bases, with 17 bases between them. CDR1 and CDR2 (germline): SGHVS, FQNEAQ. The CDR3 bases are TGTGCCAGCAGCCGCCGAGCAGAGCGCAACTACAATGAGCAGTTCTTC. This codes for CASSRRAERNYNEQFF.

There are a few counts of this clone. This CDR3 is CASSRSKGGNTIYF. DNA for the CDR3: TGTGCCAGCAGTCGGTCCAAGGGTGGAAACACCATATATTTT. The chain carries TRBV27 and TRBJ1-3; no firm D call. Germline CDR1 MNHEY, CDR2 SMNVEV (reference sequence). Trimming took off 5 bases at V and 3 bases at J, with 11 bases between the two ends. CDR3 size: 14 residues.

The rearrangement links TRBV11-2 to TRBJ1-1; 8 bases align to TRBD1. Germline CDR1 and CDR2: SGHAT and FQNNGV. V lost 3 bases and J lost 1; bases outside the gene matches: 7. The CDR3 extends over 16 amino acids. CDR3 sequence (DNA): TGTGCCAGCAGCTTTACAGGACAGGGCAGGAACACTGAAGCTTTCTTT. Amino acid sequence: CASSFTGQGRNTEAFF.

The chain uses TRBV18 and TRBJ1-2; D is possibly TRBD1 (5 bases). Trimming left V 4 bases short and J 6 bases short, with 15 bases between. The CDR3 covers 14 residues. Germline CDR1 KGHSH, CDR2 LQKENI. CDR3 region: CASSQQASADGYTF. The CDR3 DNA sequence: TGTGCCAGCTCACAACAGGCTTCTGCGGATGGCTACACCTTC.

The chain carries TRBV5-1 and TRBJ1-2, with a tentative D call TRBD1 (6 bases). This CDR3 has 13 residues. V was shortened by 0 bases and J by 12 bases, with 15 bases between the two germline ends. Per the germline V gene, CDR1 is SGHRS and CDR2 is YFSETQ. CDR3 residues: CASSLARQETNTF. For the CDR3, the DNA is TGCGCCAGCAGCTTGGCCCGACAGGAGACCAACACCTTC.

The chain uses TRBV2 and TRBJ2-1; D is ambiguous. Germline assignment: CDR1 SNHLY and CDR2 FYNNEI. The CDR3 runs to 14 residues. V was clipped by 7 bases and J by 9 bases, with 19 bases between them. For the CDR3, the DNA is TGTGCCAGCAAAGATACCGGGCTCATAGGTGAGCAGTTCTTC. This sequence encodes CASKDTGLIGEQFF.

This chain links TRBV6-1 with TRBJ1-5, with no clear D. The CDR3 runs 16 residues. Trimming cost V 2 bases and J 6 bases, with 17 bases left between them. Germline V lookup: CDR1 MNHNS, CDR2 SASEGT. The CDR3 loop is CASSESVKSGAQPQHF. Written as DNA, the CDR3 is TGTGCCAGCAGTGAATCCGTGAAATCGGGCGCTCAGCCCCAGCATTTT.

The J gene is TRBJ2-7, the V gene TRBV4-1, with TRBD2 as a possible D gene (6 bases). Germline loops: CDR1 MGHRA, CDR2 YSYEKL. The CDR3 spans 14 residues. V was pared by 5 bases and J by 4 bases, with 15 bases between. CDR3 nucleotide sequence: TGCGCCAGCAGCGGGGGACTTCTTTTATACGAGCAGTACTTC. As protein: CASSGGLLLYEQYF.

The chain combines TRBV7-2 with TRBJ1-1; D is ambiguous. The CDR3 extends over 13 amino acids. Germline V gene data show CDR1 as SGHTA and CDR2 as FQGNSA. V was clipped by 1 base and J by 5 bases, with 8 bases between them. The CDR3 DNA reads as TGTGCCAGCAGCTTAGGTCTGGCGACTGAAGCTTTCTTT. It specifies CASSLGLATEAFF.